The clone carrying this T cell receptor beta chain was recorded a few times. This specimen comes from a study of spatial heterogeneity in lung cancer. V lost 4 bases and J lost 5; bases outside the gene matches: 10. This CDR3 spans 16 amino acids. Unique molecular identifiers, one per molecule, were present on every TCR cDNA molecule. Each CDR3 protein gets one entry after TCRdb re-called the 5' RACE reads with MiXCR. The sample yields almost 75,000 distinct CDR3 sequences, roughly 15% seen once. Time point: sample taken at primary tumor resection. From tumor, nontumor lung or frozen PBMC, whole RNA was taken unsorted for sequencing. Donation came from some 72 patients with untreated early-stage non-small cell lung cancer.

This specimen consisted of PBMCs, obtained at surgery. This rearrangement joins TRBV12-3 or TRBV12-4 to TRBJ2-7; 11 nucleotides match TRBD2. This receptor was identified in a male donor with early-stage non-small cell lung cancer. CDR3 protein: CASSSLAGGGSNEQYF. The CDR3, as DNA: TGTGCCAGCAGTTCTCTAGCGGGAGGAGGGTCTAACGAGCAGTACTTC.